One sample yielded the 5 T cell receptor beta chains listed below, sequenced in a study of T cells in Graves' hyperthyroidism and ophthalmopathy. TCR beta CDR3 regions were amplified from RNA transcripts. The TCR CDR3 was amplified in a first-round RT-PCR using the HTBI primer set. TCRdb reprocessed the multiplex PCR reads with MiXCR, giving one entry per CDR3 protein. This sample yields around 700,000 distinct CDR3 sequences, of which over 15% are seen a single time; 16% belongs to the top ten. The sequenced material came from blood. Every receptor here comes from a woman between 45 and 60 years old with Graves' hyperthyroidism that later progressed to Graves' ophthalmopathy.

The rearrangement uses TRBV11-3 and TRBJ1-3; TRBD1 might be the D (6 bases). Germline V gives CDR1 SGHNT, CDR2 YENEEA. The CDR3 totals 14 residues. V dropped 7 bases and J dropped 3 bases, with 13 bases sitting between them. The CDR3 loop is CASIGGGFGNTIYF. The CDR3 bases are TGTGCCAGCATCGGAGGGGGGTTTGGAAACACCATATATTTT.

V gene TRBV6-1 combines with J gene TRBJ2-3; 9 nucleotides line up with TRBD2. The CDR3 has 18 residues. The V segment lost 6 bases and the J segment 4 bases; nucleotides outside the gene matches: 17. Looked up from germline, CDR1 is MNHNS and CDR2 is SASEGT. CDR3 DNA: TGTGCCAGCAGCCACGGCGCGTGGGGCGGGGGGGTTGCAGATACGCAGTATTTT. This sequence encodes CASSHGAWGGGVADTQYF.

This clonotype was seen ten or more times. At one end the junction does not follow the germline gene, possibly because of a read error. The CDR3 here is CASNEGIDYEQYF. CDR3 coding DNA: TGTGCCAGCAATGAAGGGATTGACTACGAGCAGTACTTC. The V gene is TRBV2, the J gene TRBJ2-7; D gene unclear. The CDR3 is 13 amino acids. CDR1 SNHLY and CDR2 FYNNEI come from the germline V gene.

This clonotype occurred a few times. The rearrangement links TRBV30 to TRBJ1-1; 7 nucleotides agree with TRBD1. This CDR3 has 13 residues. V shed 3 bases, J shed 7 bases, and the junction held 8 bases outside the gene matches. Germline CDR1 reads GTSNPN; CDR2 reads SVGIG (reference sequence). The CDR3 here is CAWRTGYSGEAFF. The CDR3 DNA is TGTGCCTGGAGGACAGGGTACTCGGGTGAAGCTTTCTTT.

This clonotype was observed a few times. The chain carries TRBV7-9 and TRBJ1-4; D gene ambiguous. Germline CDR1 reads SEHNR; CDR2 reads FQNEAQ (reference sequence). The CDR3 runs to 12 residues. With 4 bases removed from V and 6 bases from J, the gap between germline ends came to 6 bases. CDR3 protein: CASSWTDEKLFF. The CDR3 nucleotides are TGTGCCAGCAGCTGGACGGATGAAAAACTGTTTTTT.